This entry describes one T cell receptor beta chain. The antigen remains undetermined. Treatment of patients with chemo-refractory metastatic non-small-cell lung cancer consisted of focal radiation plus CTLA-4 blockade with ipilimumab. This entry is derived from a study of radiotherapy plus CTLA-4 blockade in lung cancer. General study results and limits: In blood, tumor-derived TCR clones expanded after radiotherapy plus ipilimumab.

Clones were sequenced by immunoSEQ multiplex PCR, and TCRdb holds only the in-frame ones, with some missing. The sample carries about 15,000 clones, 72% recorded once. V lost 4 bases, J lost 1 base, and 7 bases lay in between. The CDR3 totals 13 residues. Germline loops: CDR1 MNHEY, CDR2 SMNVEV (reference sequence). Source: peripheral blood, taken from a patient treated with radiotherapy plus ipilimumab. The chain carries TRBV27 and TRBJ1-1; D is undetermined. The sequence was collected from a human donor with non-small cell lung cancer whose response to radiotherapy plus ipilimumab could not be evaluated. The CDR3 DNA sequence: TGTGCCAGCAGTTCTAGGAGGAACACTGAAGCTTTCTTT. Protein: CASSSRRNTEAFF.